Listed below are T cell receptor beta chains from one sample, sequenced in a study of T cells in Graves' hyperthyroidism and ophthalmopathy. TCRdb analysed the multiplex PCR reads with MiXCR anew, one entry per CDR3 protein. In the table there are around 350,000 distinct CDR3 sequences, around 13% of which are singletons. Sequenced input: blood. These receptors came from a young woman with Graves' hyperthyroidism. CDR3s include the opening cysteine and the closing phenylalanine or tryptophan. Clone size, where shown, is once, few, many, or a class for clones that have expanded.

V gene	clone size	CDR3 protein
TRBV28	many	CASESPGGPQYF
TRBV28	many	CASSWDVGQPQHF
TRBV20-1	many	CSASTGGKYSNQPQHF
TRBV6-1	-	CATRTGGAHYGYTF
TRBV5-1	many	CASASSGNEEFF
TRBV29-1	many	CSVAGDRSSTDTQYF
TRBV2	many	CASTMTPGGREDTQYF
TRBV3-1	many	CASSPPGHQPQHF
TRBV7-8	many	CASSDPGQALIYGYTF
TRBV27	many	CASSFGRPYEQYF
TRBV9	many	CASSVSDTEAFF
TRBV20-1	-	CRVSNQPQHF
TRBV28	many	CASSLDRSSNQPQHF
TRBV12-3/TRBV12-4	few	CASSSGTLNSPLHF
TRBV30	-	CGAGGTDTQYF
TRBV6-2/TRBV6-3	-	CASSPLETGAPSYEQYF
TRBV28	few	CASSTTGIFSSPLHF
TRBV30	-	CAWSVGGPPYNEQFF
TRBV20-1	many	CSASPRTANTEAFF
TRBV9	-	CASSTRRSNQPQHF
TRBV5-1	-	CASSWGQGTNYGYTF
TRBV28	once	CASGPSGSRGYF
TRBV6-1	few	CASSEWTVNQPQHF
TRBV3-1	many	CASSHSLAGYNEQFF
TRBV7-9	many	CASSLTSGGNEQFF
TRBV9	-	CASSGKDSPLHF
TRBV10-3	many	CAIRGQGLQETQYF
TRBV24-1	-	CATSGGPRGAEAFF
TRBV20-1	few	CSASRDPYGYTF
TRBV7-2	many	CASSSRERKNEQFF
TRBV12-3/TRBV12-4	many	CASSLQGGGYTF
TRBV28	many	CASRTGGGNTEAFF
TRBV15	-	CATRAPQHF
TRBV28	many	CASSPGGGMETQYF
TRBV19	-	CASSHGQWSSYEQYF
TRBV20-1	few	CSATGEWGNQPQHF
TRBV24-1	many	CATSQGWAETQYF
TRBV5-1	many	CASTEWGRADTQYF
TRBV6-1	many	CASRDRLRPLVEQYF
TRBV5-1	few	CASSLVASGRSGELFF
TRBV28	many	CATHYTGGAETQYF
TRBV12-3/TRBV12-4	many	CASSMSGRGDETQYF
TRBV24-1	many	CATSDPTRTSGSNFNEQFF
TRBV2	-	CASSPTITAVSNQPQHF
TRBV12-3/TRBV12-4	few	CASSRTSGGAGETQYF
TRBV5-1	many	CASSSPDREVYGYTF
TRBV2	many	CASSEQGYNEQFF
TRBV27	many	CASSHRGSETQYF
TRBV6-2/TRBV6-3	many	CASTGYRGGARNEQFF
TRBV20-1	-	CSATANTEAFF
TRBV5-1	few	CASNLLVSGANVLTF
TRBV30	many	CAGKLVAYNEQFF
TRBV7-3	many	CASSLDSSYYGYTF
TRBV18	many	CASSPPPGGMNYGYTF
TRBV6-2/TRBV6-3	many	CASSPQGAGEKLFF
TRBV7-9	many	CASSLDTNRGLDTQYF
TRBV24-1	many	CATSGPGLAGYISYNEQFF